These T cell receptor beta chains were read from a single sample in a study of metastatic and nonmetastatic thyroid tumors. TCRdb re-called the PCR reads via MiXCR. The sample gives 14,000 to 15,000 clones, roughly 25% of which show up once; roughly 7.1% is in the top ten. Specimen: tumor tissue. The origin of the receptors is a female donor with papillary thyroid cancer or a benign thyroid nodule (not recorded which). Some clones in this sample may be carry-over from other donors' samples. Both conserved end residues are part of each CDR3. D genes are given only for firm matches. Rows give clone size only sometimes, using once, few, many, or a class for an expanded clone.

>TRBJ1-2|TRBD1|13|medium-sized|TRBV29-1
CSVRGGQGDGYTF
TGCAGCGTTAGGGGGGGACAGGGGGATGGCTACACCTTC
>TRBJ2-2|NA|12|few|TRBV7-3
CASSRDTGELFF
TGTGCCAGCAGCAGAGACACCGGAGAGCTGTTTTTT
>TRBJ2-1|TRBD2|15|few|TRBV6-1
CASSEEAGAYNEQFF
TGTGCCAGCAGTGAAGAGGCGGGAGCCTACAATGAGCAGTTCTTC
>TRBJ2-2|NA|13|medium-sized|TRBV27
CASSMTVTGELFF
TGTGCCAGCAGTATGACAGTCACCGGGGAGCTGTTTTTT
>TRBJ2-5|NA|13|few|TRBV6-5
CASSYSGCEAQYF
TGTGCCAGCAGTTACTCCGGATGTGAGGCCCAGTACTTC
>TRBJ2-7|TRBD2|18|many|TRBV3-1
CASSQGGVAGTLAYEQYF
TGTGCCAGCAGCCAAGGAGGGGTAGCGGGGACACTAGCCTACGAGCAGTACTTC
>TRBJ1-1|TRBD1|14|NA|TRBV18
CASSQGQGPTEAFF
TGTGCCAGCTCACAGGGACAGGGGCCCACTGAAGCTTTCTTT
>TRBJ1-2|NA|13|medium-sized|TRBV6-1
CASSSDGYYGYTF
TGTGCCAGCAGTTCCGACGGCTACTATGGCTACACCTTC
>TRBJ2-7|TRBD2|17|medium-sized|TRBV13
CASSSNQGSSGSHEQYF
TGTGCCAGCAGCTCCAACCAGGGGTCTAGCGGGAGTCACGAGCAGTACTTC
>TRBJ1-1|NA|12|medium-sized|TRBV6-1
CASRWVNTEAFF
TGTGCCAGCAGGTGGGTTAACACTGAAGCTTTCTTT
>TRBJ2-1|NA|17|NA|TRBV11-2
CASSPWGWDSQYNEQFF
TGTGCCAGCAGCCCCTGGGGCTGGGATTCCCAGTACAATGAGCAGTTCTTC
>TRBJ1-3|NA|12|medium-sized|TRBV7-6
CASSTTGNTIYF
TGTGCCAGCAGCACCACTGGAAACACCATATATTTT
>TRBJ2-3|NA|13|many|TRBV19
CASSPQGGDTQYF
TGTGCCAGTTCCCCCCAGGGGGGAGATACGCAGTATTTT
>TRBJ2-5|NA|16|many|TRBV6-1
CASSSPEGGRRETQYF
TGTGCCAGCAGCTCTCCTGAGGGGGGGCGACGGGAGACCCAGTACTTC
>TRBJ1-3|NA|11|NA|TRBV24-1
CATSSGNTIYF
TGTGCCACAAGTTCTGGAAACACCATATATTTT
>TRBJ1-2|TRBD1|14|medium-sized|TRBV18
CASSLSGTENGYTF
TGTGCCAGCTCCCTTTCCGGGACAGAGAATGGCTACACCTTC
>TRBJ2-3|TRBD1|16|NA|TRBV7-8
CASMSQGNYGSDTQYF
TGTGCCAGCATGTCACAGGGGAACTATGGCTCAGATACGCAGTATTTT
>TRBJ2-5|TRBD2|16|many|TRBV9
CASSPSTSGRFETQYF
TGTGCCAGCAGCCCTTCGACTAGCGGGAGATTTGAGACCCAGTACTTC
>TRBJ2-1|TRBD2|13|many|TRBV6-1
CASNQRENNEQFF
TGTGCCAGCAATCAGCGGGAGAACAATGAGCAGTTCTTC
>TRBJ2-2|NA|13|NA|TRBV6-4
CASSEGNTGELFF
TGTGCCAGCAGTGAGGGTAACACCGGGGAGCTTTTTTTT
>TRBJ2-3|TRBD2|15|many|TRBV7-8
CASSLVTSGSHTQYF
TGTGCCAGCAGCTTAGTAACTAGCGGGAGCCATACGCAGTATTTT
>TRBJ2-7|TRBD2|15|few|TRBV12-3/TRBV12-4
CASSSVSGRIHEQYF
TGTGCCAGCAGTTCAGTAAGCGGGAGGATCCACGAGCAGTACTTC
>TRBJ1-5|NA|14|NA|TRBV6-2/TRBV6-3
CDRSPTGVASPQHF
TGTGACAGAAGCCCCACGGGTGTCGCGTCGCCCCAGCATTTT
>TRBJ1-2|NA|12|many|TRBV20-1
CSASPVTLGYTF
TGCAGTGCTAGTCCAGTGACACTTGGCTACACCTTC
>TRBJ1-1|NA|14|many|TRBV7-9
CASSLALGNTEAFF
TGTGCCAGCAGCTTAGCGCTCGGGAACACTGAAGCTTTCTTT
>TRBJ1-1|NA|14|medium-sized|TRBV6-1
CASRSPGAYTEAFF
TGTGCCAGCAGGAGTCCGGGGGCTTACACTGAAGCTTTCTTT
>TRBJ2-5|NA|14|NA|TRBV6-4
CASGLGRLTETQYF
TGTGCCAGCGGCTTGGGACGGCTCACAGAGACCCAGTACTTC
>TRBJ2-7|NA|15|NA|TRBV12-3/TRBV12-4
CASAPVRGPSYEQYF
TGTGCCAGCGCTCCCGTGAGGGGCCCCTCCTACGAGCAGTACTTC
>TRBJ2-3|NA|15|NA|TRBV30
CAWSVWGGTTDTHCF
TGTGCCTGGAGCGTATGGGGCGGGACGACAGATACGCATTGTTTT
>TRBJ2-1|NA|16|NA|TRBV18
CASSSDRGRDNNEQFF
TGTGCCAGCTCATCCGACCGGGGGCGGGACAACAATGAGCAGTTCTTC
>TRBJ2-7|NA|17|NA|TRBV20-1
CSARETGIAVQRAKQYF
TGCAGTGCTAGAGAAACGGGAATAGCGGTCCAAAGGGCCAAGCAGTACTTC
>TRBJ2-1|NA|19|NA|TRBV2
CASSVWISALMGTYNEQFF
TGTGCCAGCAGTGTTTGGATTAGCGCCTTAATGGGAACCTACAATGAGCAGTTCTTC
>TRBJ2-7|NA|18|many|TRBV4-1
CASSQSPAGSGSLDEQYF
TGCGCCAGCAGCCAATCGCCGGCAGGGAGTGGTTCTTTGGACGAGCAGTACTTC
>TRBJ1-6|TRBD1|14|many|TRBV9
CASSTGTGGSPLHF
TGTGCCAGCTCCACCGGGACAGGTGGATCACCCCTCCACTTT
>TRBJ2-1|NA|14|many|TRBV10-1
CASSESIGANEQFF
TGCGCCAGCAGTGAGTCGATAGGGGCAAATGAGCAGTTCTTC
>TRBJ2-7|TRBD1|17|few|TRBV24-1
CATSYSRRGQGIYEQYF
TGTGCCACTAGTTACTCCCGGAGGGGACAGGGTATCTACGAGCAGTACTTC
>TRBJ2-3|NA|15|many|TRBV28
CAGGRGAGGTDTQYF
TGTGCCGGCGGTAGAGGAGCGGGCGGAACAGATACGCAGTATTTT
>TRBJ2-1|TRBD1|11|many|TRBV29-1
CSSIRDSTMFF
TGCAGCTCAATCCGGGACAGTACCATGTTCTTC
>TRBJ2-7|NA|13|many|TRBV9
CASSPQGAYEQYF
TGTGCCAGCAGCCCGCAGGGCGCCTACGAGCAGTACTTC